This T cell receptor beta chain was observed in a study of blood T cells in healthy people across ages. Study outcomes and limitations: Estimates drawn from one million T cells were deemed to understate diversity. The study could not conclusively compare naive and antigen-experienced cells, given its unsorted PBMCs. Strong correlation existed between TCR beta diversity and naive T cell percentage.

Primed by a sample-barcoded 5' primer and a J-beta primer mix, a second PCR proceeded for about 6 to 12 cycles. MiXCR, applied by TCRdb to the 5' RACE reads, yields one record per CDR3 protein. Among around 1.5 million distinct CDR3 sequences listed, approximately 38% were seen once. This clonotype has only a few counts. Its antigen is currently unknown. The sample providers were healthy Caucasian people from Russia, aged roughly 6 to 95. V was clipped by 5 bases and J by 2 bases; unmatched bases: 8. Per the germline V gene, CDR1 is MNHGY and CDR2 is SAAAGT. The CDR3 extends over 16 amino acids. Sequencing used blood. The rearrangement joins TRBV6-8 to TRBJ1-5; 8 bases fit TRBD1. This clonotype originated in a woman between 18 and 29 years old in good health. The CDR3 DNA reads as TGTGCCAGCAGTGCAACCGACAGGGGCGGCAATCAGCCCCAGCATTTT. It codes for CASSATDRGGNQPQHF.